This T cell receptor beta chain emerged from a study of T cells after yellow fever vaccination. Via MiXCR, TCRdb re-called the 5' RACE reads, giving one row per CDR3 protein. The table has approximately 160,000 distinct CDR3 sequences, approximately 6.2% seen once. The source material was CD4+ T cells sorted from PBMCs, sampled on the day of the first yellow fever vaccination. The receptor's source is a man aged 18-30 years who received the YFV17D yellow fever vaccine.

This CDR3 is CASSPPAGRYEQYF. CDR3 coding DNA: TGTGCCAGCTCTCCCCCAGCGGGGCGATACGAGCAGTACTTC. The rearrangement joins TRBV12-3 or TRBV12-4 to TRBJ2-7; 7 bases match TRBD2. After removal of 8 bases from V and 4 bases from J, the junction contained 11 bases not matched to a gene. This CDR3 region has 14 residues.